The 9 T cell receptor beta chains listed next were all sequenced from one sample in a study of technical replicates of blood from several donors. Sequencing used immunoSEQ multiplex PCR; TCRdb keeps in-frame clones, though not all of them. The sample includes about 93,000 clones, about 95% seen only once; the top ten take 0.2% to 0.3%. The sample consisted of T cells isolated from PBMCs. The receptors were gathered from a human donor in good health.

The chain links TRBV12-2 to TRBJ1-5; the table's D call TRBD1 went unverified against the DNA. TRBV12-2 is a pseudogene locus. The CDR3 contains 18 residues. The CDR3: CASRAGTDTYNSNQPQHF. The CDR3 nucleotides are TGTGCAAGTCGCGCGGGGACAGATACCTACAATAGCAATCAGCCCCAGCATTTT.

The CDR3: CASSLALRAYYGYTF. DNA of the CDR3: TGCGCCAGCAGCTTGGCTTTGCGAGCTTACTATGGCTACACCTTC. The chain carries TRBV5-1 and TRBJ1-2; D gene uncertain. Trimming removed 0 bases at V and 3 bases at J, with 12 bases between. The germline CDR1 and CDR2 sequences are SGHRS and YFSETQ. This CDR3 is built from 15 residues.

J is TRBJ2-7 and V is TRBV28, with 7 positions matching TRBD1. V dropped 8 bases and J dropped 2; count of bases not matched to a gene: 9. There are 14 residues in the CDR3. Looked up from germline, CDR1 is MDHEN and CDR2 is SYDVKM. The CDR3 loop is CASGSGTVTYEQYF. CDR3 nucleotides: TGTGCCAGCGGCTCCGGGACAGTAACCTACGAGCAGTACTTC.

The J gene is TRBJ2-1, the V gene TRBV11-2; TRBD2 agrees at 10 bases. The CDR3 spans 16 residues. J was trimmed by 8 bases and V by 5 bases; bases with no gene match: 12. The germline gives CDR1 SGHAT, CDR2 FQNNGV. DNA of the CDR3: TGTGCCAGCAGCGCGACTCCGGGACTAGCGATCGATGAGCAGTTCTTC. It encodes CASSATPGLAIDEQFF.

This clone was detected once. The rearrangement uses TRBV6-5 and TRBJ2-2, with TRBD1 matching 11 bases. This CDR3 contains 14 residues. After removal of 6 bases from V and 6 bases from J, the junction contained 3 bases not matched to a gene. CDR1 MNHEY and CDR2 SVGAGI come from the germline V gene. CDR3 sequence reads: CASRDRGLSGELFF. In DNA form, the CDR3 reads TGTGCCAGCAGGGACAGGGGGCTCTCCGGGGAGCTGTTTTTT.

The chain carries TRBV19 and TRBJ2-7; tentatively, D is TRBD1 (5 bases). The CDR3 has 13 residues. The germline gives CDR1 LNHDA, CDR2 SQIVND (reference sequence). V lost 5 bases and J 3 bases, leaving 11 bases between the germline ends. The CDR3: CASSPRVRYEQYF. The CDR3 region has the DNA TGTGCCAGTAGTCCCAGGGTACGCTACGAGCAGTACTTC.

This clone appeared once. The V gene is TRBV7-9, the J gene TRBJ1-1, with D possibly TRBD1 on 6 matching bases. The CDR3 consists of 17 residues. CDR1 is SEHNR and CDR2 is FQNEAQ in the germline V gene (reference sequence). V was trimmed by 2 bases and J by 0 bases, leaving 16 bases between them. The CDR3 DNA is TGTGCCAGCAGCTTAACCCCGTACAGGGCCATGAACACTGAAGCTTTCTTT. It specifies CASSLTPYRAMNTEAFF.

The chain uses TRBV29-1 and TRBJ2-2; 8 nucleotides align to TRBD2. The J segment lost 7 bases and the V segment lost 4 bases, leaving 11 bases of the junction unmatched. The CDR3 has 15 residues. Germline loops: CDR1 SQVTM, CDR2 ANQGSEA. Written as DNA, the CDR3 is TGCAGCGTTGGGGTTATAGCGGGACCTGGCGGGGAGCTGTTTTTT. It is translated as CSVGVIAGPGGELFF.

The chain joins TRBV30 to TRBJ2-1, with TRBD2 as a possible D gene (7 bases). The CDR3 covers 16 residues. Germline loops: CDR1 GTSNPN, CDR2 SVGIG (reference sequence). V lost 1 base and J 4 bases, leaving 17 bases between the germline ends. DNA for the CDR3: TGTGCCTGGAGTGCCCTCCCGGGGGGCCGGTACAATGAGCAGTTCTTC. It codes for CAWSALPGGRYNEQFF.